This T cell receptor (beta chain) was identified in a study of T cells in Graves' hyperthyroidism and ophthalmopathy. For the study at large: Peripheral blood collection took place at initial diagnosis, before any treatment.

From RNA transcripts, TCR beta CDR3 regions were amplified. During a first-round RT-PCR of the TCR CDR3, the HTBI primer set was used. From the multiplex PCR reads, TCRdb called clonotypes with MiXCR, one entry per CDR3 protein. The sample includes fewer than 30,000 distinct CDR3 sequences, about half of them seen just once. Trimming pared 0 bases from V and 5 bases from J, leaving 5 bases between. Germline loops: CDR1 GTSNPN, CDR2 SVGIG (reference sequence). This CDR3 has 12 amino acids. Patients between 18 and 65 years old had hyperthyroidism, newly diagnosed and lasting under 2 months. It was uncontrolled infection, other autoimmune disease, pregnancy or lactation that excluded patients. Many counts were recorded for this clonotype.

Sample: blood. The chain carries TRBV30 and TRBJ1-5; D might be TRBD1 (5 bases). This receptor was taken from a middle-aged woman with Graves' hyperthyroidism that later progressed to Graves' ophthalmopathy. The CDR3 sequence is CAWSVGDQPQHF. In DNA, the CDR3 is TGTGCCTGGAGTGTAGGGGATCAGCCCCAGCATTTT.